This TCR beta chain was retrieved from a study of graft-versus-host responses after intestinal transplantation. Study details: Every recipient had anti-thymocyte globulin induction and 2 to 4 years of tacrolimus plus steroids. Study-wide findings and caveats: High graft-versus-host to host-versus-graft clonal ratios were seen in allografts of patients with graft-donor T cell macrochimerism. The recipient marrow held GvH clones, and some of them showed up first in ileum or blood. Early post-transplant HvG declines showed an association with peak circulating GvH clone levels.

Profiling relied on immunoSEQ multiplex PCR, and the TCRdb table lists in-frame clones only, not all of them. Here the sample spans approximately 20,000 clones, approximately 70% being singletons. Looked up from germline, CDR1 is LNHDA and CDR2 is SQIVND (reference sequence). Trimming pared 7 bases from V and 2 bases from J, leaving 9 bases between. This CDR3 has 13 residues. For this clone: The antigen remains undetermined.

Intraepithelial lymphocytes and lamina propria lymphocytes were released through processing of graft tissue. This material consisted of ileum tissue, taken roughly 3 weeks after intestinal transplant. The V call is TRBV19, the J call TRBJ1-3, with D perhaps matching TRBD1 (5 bases). This sequence originates from a human patient who received an intestinal transplant, so some T cells may come from the graft donor. The DNA for the CDR3 is TGTGCCAGTACCTGGGGGGCTGGAAACACCATATATTTT. It encodes CASTWGAGNTIYF.